The present entry profiles one T cell receptor (beta chain) with its context. Antigen: not known. CDR1 KGHDR and CDR2 SFDVKD come from the germline V gene. The CDR3 length is 14 residues. V was clipped by 0 bases and J by 5 bases; unmatched bases: 2. The data belong to a study of identical twins. Study-wide points: Beta clonotypes that were abundant in cord blood contained fewer insertions, a pattern absent from memory repertoires. Researchers reported weaker excess twin sharing in beta out-of-frame sequences.

Template switching supplied a universal primer site; unique molecular identifiers were carried on the cDNA. TCRdb used MiXCR to reprocess the 5' RACE reads, holding one entry per CDR3 protein. The sample yields about 240,000 distinct CDR3 sequences, over 9.5% seen once. The sequencing input was memory T cells sorted from blood. The chain recombines TRBV24-1 with TRBJ2-7; 8 bases align to TRBD2. This receptor was identified in a man aged 45-65 years in good health. CDR3: CATSDLRGGDEQYF. CDR3 nucleotide sequence: TGTGCCACCAGTGATTTGCGGGGGGGGGACGAGCAGTACTTC.